The clone carrying this TCR beta chain has a handful of counts. The data stem from a study of blood T cell repertoires in COVID-19. CDR3 length: 18 amino acids. Produced via immunoSEQ multiplex PCR; TCRdb's table is partial and in-frame only. This sample has about 210,000 clones, with about 83% found just once. The sequencing input was peripheral blood. The V call is TRBV21-1, the J call TRBJ1-1; the D call TRBD1 from the table was never checked on the DNA. TRBV21-1 is noted as a pseudogene. The source is a woman in her forties or fifties with acute or convalescent COVID-19. The CDR3 protein is CASSRSGRPYAMNTEAFF. The CDR3 DNA reads as TGTGCCAGCAGCCGCTCCGGCAGGCCATACGCCATGAACACTGAAGCTTTCTTT.